This T cell receptor (beta chain) was identified during a study of beta chain features in type 1 diabetes. CD4+ naive, central memory, regulatory and stem cell-like memory subsets were isolated by sorting on CD45RO/CCR7/CD25/CD127/CD95/CD27. Sorted populations were all over 98% pure. This clone was observed a few times. The antigen is unknown. Germline V CDR1 and CDR2: MNHEY, SVGAGI. The CDR3 is 13 residues long. The V and J ends lost 10 bases and 2 bases, in that order; junction bases with no gene match: 5. The sequenced template was cDNA made from the entire isolated RNA. Average reads for naive, central memory and regulatory T cell samples were about 3.6 million. The table came from immunoSEQ multiplex PCR; TCRdb's copy has only in-frame clones and leaves some out. The table has some 250,000 clones, about 15% seen once. The study's findings and limits: The VDJ junctions of type 1 diabetes patients carried fewer insertions and more deletions. Moderate yet significant TCRB CDR3 shortening was seen in Type 1 diabetes patients in all four CD4+ subsets.

The receptor was derived from a man aged 25-45 years with type 1 diabetes. Sequencing used naive CD4+ T cells from blood. The chain couples TRBV6-5 to TRBJ2-5; TRBD1 aligns across 9 bases. This CDR3 reads CATSGTGQETQYF. The CDR3 DNA sequence: TGTGCCACCAGCGGGACAGGGCAAGAGACCCAGTACTTC.